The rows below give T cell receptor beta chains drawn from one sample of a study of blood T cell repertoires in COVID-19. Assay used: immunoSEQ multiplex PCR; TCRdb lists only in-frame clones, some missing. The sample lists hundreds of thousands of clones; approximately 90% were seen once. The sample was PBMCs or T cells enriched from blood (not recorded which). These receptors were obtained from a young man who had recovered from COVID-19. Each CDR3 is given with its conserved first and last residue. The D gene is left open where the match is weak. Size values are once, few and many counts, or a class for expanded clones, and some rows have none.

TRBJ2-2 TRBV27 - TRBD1 CASSRGQGRTGELFF TGTGCCAGCAGTAGGGGACAGGGGCGCACCGGGGAGCTGTTTTTT
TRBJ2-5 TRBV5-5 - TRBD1 CASSLALGQVQETQYF TGTGCCAGCAGCTTAGCCCTGGGACAGGTCCAAGAGACCCAGTACTTC
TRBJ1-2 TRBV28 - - CASILSSLSYGYTF TGTGCCAGCATTCTCTCCTCACTGAGCTATGGCTACACCTTC
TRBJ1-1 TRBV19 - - CASSTPWGYTEAFF TGTGCCAGTAGTACCCCTTGGGGCTACACTGAAGCTTTCTTT
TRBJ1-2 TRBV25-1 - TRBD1 CASRQGAVEGYTF TGTGCCAGTCGACAGGGGGCCGTGGAAGGCTACACCTTC
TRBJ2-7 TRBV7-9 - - CASSLALGAGEGYEQYF TGTGCCAGCAGCTTAGCCCTGGGGGCGGGAGAAGGCTACGAGCAGTACTTC
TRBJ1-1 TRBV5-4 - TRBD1 CASSFGTGAGNTEAFF TGTGCCAGCAGCTTTGGGACAGGGGCGGGGAACACTGAAGCTTTCTTT
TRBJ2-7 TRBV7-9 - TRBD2 CASSLGLAYEQYF TGTGCCAGCAGCTTGGGACTAGCCTACGAGCAGTACTTC
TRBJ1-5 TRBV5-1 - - CASSLDPGVNQPQHF TGCGCCAGCAGCTTGGACCCAGGGGTTAATCAGCCCCAGCATTTT
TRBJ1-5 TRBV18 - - CASSGLAGTAQPQHF TGTGCCAGCTCAGGCCTAGCGGGGACGGCTCAGCCCCAGCATTTT
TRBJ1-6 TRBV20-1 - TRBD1 CSASLGTGIGGSPLHF TGCAGTGCTAGTCTAGGGACAGGGATAGGTGGTTCACCCCTCCACTTT
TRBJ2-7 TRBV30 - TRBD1 CAWRKTGRRYEQYF TGTGCCTGGAGAAAGACAGGGCGCCGCTACGAGCAGTACTTC
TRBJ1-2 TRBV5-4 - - CASSFSGAYGYTF TGTGCCAGCAGCTTTTCCGGAGCCTATGGCTACACCTTC
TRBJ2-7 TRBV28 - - CASSSTFEGKYEQYF TGTGCCAGCAGTTCCACCTTCGAGGGAAAGTACGAGCAGTACTTC
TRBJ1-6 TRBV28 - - CASSLNLPLHF TGTGCCAGCAGCCTAAATTTACCCCTCCACTTT
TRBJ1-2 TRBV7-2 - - CASSFRQTTFYGYTF TGTGCCAGCAGCTTCCGACAGACCACCTTCTATGGCTACACCTTC
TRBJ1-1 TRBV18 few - CASSPSQNTEAFF TGTGCCAGCTCACCATCCCAGAACACTGAAGCTTTCTTT
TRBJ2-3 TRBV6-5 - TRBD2 CASSYRAGAADTQYF TGTGCCAGCAGTTACAGGGCGGGAGCCGCAGATACGCAGTATTTT
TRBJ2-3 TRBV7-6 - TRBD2 CASSLAGGSPDTQYF TGTGCCAGCAGTCTAGCGGGGGGGTCTCCAGATACGCAGTATTTT
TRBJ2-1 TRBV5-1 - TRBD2 CASSAGLGGNEQFF TGCGCCAGCAGCGCGGGACTAGGGGGGAATGAGCAGTTCTTC
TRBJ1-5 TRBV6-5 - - CASAPAGEGNQPQHF TGTGCCAGCGCCCCGGCAGGGGAAGGCAATCAGCCCCAGCATTTT
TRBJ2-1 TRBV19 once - CASSRTRISASSYNEQFF TGTGCCAGTAGTAGAACGAGGATCAGCGCTAGCTCCTACAATGAGCAGTTCTTC
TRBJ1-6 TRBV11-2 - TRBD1 CASSLGRTGGRSPLHF TGTGCCAGCAGCTTAGGCCGGACAGGGGGCAGGTCACCCCTCCACTTT
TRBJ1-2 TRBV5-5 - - CASTHGQGSYGYTF TGTGCCAGCACCCATGGGCAGGGATCTTATGGCTACACCTTC
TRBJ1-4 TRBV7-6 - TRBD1 CASSLADGTATNEKLFF TGTGCCAGCAGCTTAGCGGACGGGACAGCAACTAATGAAAAACTGTTTTTT
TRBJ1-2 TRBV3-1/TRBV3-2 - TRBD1 CASSQRPGGLGYTF TGTGCCAGCAGCCAAAGGCCAGGGGGGCTTGGCTACACCTTC
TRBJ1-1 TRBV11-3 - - CASTLSGGRTEAFF TGTGCCAGCACCCTTTCGGGGGGGCGGACTGAAGCTTTCTTT
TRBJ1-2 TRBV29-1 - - CSVDRGEAYGYTF TGCAGCGTTGACAGGGGAGAGGCCTATGGCTACACCTTC
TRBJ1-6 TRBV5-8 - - CASSDPGRGGNSPLHF TGTGCCAGCAGCGACCCTGGCAGGGGTGGAAATTCACCCCTCCACTTT
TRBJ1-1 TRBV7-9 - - CASSILGRRDTEAFF TGTGCCAGCAGCATATTGGGACGGAGGGACACTGAAGCTTTCTTT
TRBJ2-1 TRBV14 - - CASSQERESLEGLFF TGTGCCAGCAGCCAAGAACGGGAGTCCCTAGAGGGGCTGTTCTTC
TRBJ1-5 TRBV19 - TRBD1 CASSRQGALRGQPQHF TGTGCCAGTAGTCGACAGGGGGCCCTGCGGGGTCAGCCCCAGCATTTT
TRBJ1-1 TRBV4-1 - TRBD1 CASSQGTGMNTEAFF TGCGCCAGCAGCCAAGGGACAGGGATGAACACTGAAGCTTTCTTT
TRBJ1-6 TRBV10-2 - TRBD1 CASQFETGGAYNSPLHF TGCGCCAGCCAGTTCGAAACAGGGGGCGCCTATAATTCACCCCTCCACTTT
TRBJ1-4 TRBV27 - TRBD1 CASSSHPRQGEKLFF TGTGCCAGCAGTTCCCACCCTCGACAGGGGGAAAAACTGTTTTTT
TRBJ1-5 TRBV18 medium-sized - CASSPPGSTREPQHF TGTGCCAGCTCACCACCTGGGTCAACGAGGGAGCCCCAGCATTTT
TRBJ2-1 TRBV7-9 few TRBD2 CASSPSSGRFGEQFF TGTGCCAGCAGCCCTTCTAGCGGGAGGTTTGGTGAGCAGTTCTTC
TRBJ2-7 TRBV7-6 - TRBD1 CASSLADRVGHEQYF TGTGCCAGCAGCTTAGCGGACAGGGTCGGCCACGAGCAGTACTTC
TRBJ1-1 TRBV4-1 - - CASSQVSVRGFTEAFF TGCGCCAGCAGCCAAGTGTCGGTCAGGGGTTTTACTGAAGCTTTCTTT
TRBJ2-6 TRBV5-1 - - CASSSALDNSGANVLTF TGCGCCAGCAGCTCGGCCCTTGACAACTCTGGGGCCAACGTCCTGACTTTC
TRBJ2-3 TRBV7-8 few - CASTVRTGSTDTQYF TGTGCCAGCACAGTTCGGACGGGGAGTACAGATACGCAGTATTTT
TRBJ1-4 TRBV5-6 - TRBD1 CASKPRGPIEKLFF TGTGCCAGCAAACCCAGGGGGCCTATTGAAAAACTGTTTTTT
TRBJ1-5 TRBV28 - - CASKTGQISNQPQHF TGTGCCAGCAAGACAGGACAGATTAGCAATCAGCCCCAGCATTTT
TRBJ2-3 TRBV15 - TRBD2 CATSRGLAASTDTQYF TGTGCCACCAGCAGAGGACTAGCGGCTAGCACAGATACGCAGTATTTT
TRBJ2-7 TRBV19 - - CASSIRGEQYF TGTGCCAGTAGTATCCGCGGCGAGCAGTACTTC
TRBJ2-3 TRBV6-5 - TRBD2 CASSYREGDTQYF TGTGCCAGCAGTTACAGGGAGGGGGATACGCAGTATTTT